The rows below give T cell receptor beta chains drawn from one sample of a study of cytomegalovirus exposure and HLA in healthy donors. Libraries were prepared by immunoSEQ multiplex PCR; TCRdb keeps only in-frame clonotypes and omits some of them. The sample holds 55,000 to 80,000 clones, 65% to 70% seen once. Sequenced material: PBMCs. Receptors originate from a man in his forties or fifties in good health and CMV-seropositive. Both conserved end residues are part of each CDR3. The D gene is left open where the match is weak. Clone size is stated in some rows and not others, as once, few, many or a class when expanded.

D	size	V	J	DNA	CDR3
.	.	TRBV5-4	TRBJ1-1	TGTGCCAGCAGCTTATTTGGACCGGACGGGGACACTGAAGCTTTCTTT	CASSLFGPDGDTEAFF
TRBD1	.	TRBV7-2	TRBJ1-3	TGTGCCAGCAGCTTAGGGGGACAGGGAGTCTCTGGAAACACCATATATTTT	CASSLGGQGVSGNTIYF
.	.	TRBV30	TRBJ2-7	TGTGCCTGGAGGGCGGCTAACTCCTACGAGCAGTACTTC	CAWRAANSYEQYF
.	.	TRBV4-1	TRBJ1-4	TGCGCCAGCAGCCAAGAAAGAACAGCCGAAAAACTGTTTTTT	CASSQERTAEKLFF
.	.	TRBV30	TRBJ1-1	TGTGCCTGGAGTCTAACAGGGTTGCGCACTGAAGCTTTCTTT	CAWSLTGLRTEAFF
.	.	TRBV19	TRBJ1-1	TGTGCCAGTAATGACGGAGCGAACACTGAAGCTTTCTTT	CASNDGANTEAFF
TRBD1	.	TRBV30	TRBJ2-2	TGTGCCTGGAGTCCACGACAGGGCTCCCTACCCGGGGAGCTGTTTTTT	CAWSPRQGSLPGELFF
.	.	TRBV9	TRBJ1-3	TGTGCCAGCAGCCAAACAGGGCAGAACACCATATATTTT	CASSQTGQNTIYF
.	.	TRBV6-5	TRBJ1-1	TGTGCCAGCAGTGAGGGCTCCCTAGGAAAAGCTTTCTTT	CASSEGSLGKAFF
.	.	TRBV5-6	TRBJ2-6	TGTGCCAGCAGCTTGGTGTTTCTGTCTGGGGCCAACGTCCTGACTTTC	CASSLVFLSGANVLTF
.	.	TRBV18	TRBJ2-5	TGTGCCAGCTCACCGGGCAGCCAAGAGACCCAGTACTTC	CASSPGSQETQYF
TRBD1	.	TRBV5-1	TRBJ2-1	TGCGCCAGCAGCTTGGTACAGGGGGTTTACAATGAGCAGTTCTTC	CASSLVQGVYNEQFF
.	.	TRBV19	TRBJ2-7	TGTGCCAGTAGTATAGGTGGGGCGTCCCACTACGAGCAGTACTTC	CASSIGGASHYEQYF
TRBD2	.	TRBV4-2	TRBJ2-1	TGTGCCAGCAGCCAAGTAAGGACTAGCGGGTTTTTCAATGAGCAGTTCTTC	CASSQVRTSGFFNEQFF
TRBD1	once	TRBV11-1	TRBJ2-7	TGTGCCAGCAGCGTCCAGACAGGGGGCTTCTACGAGCAGTACTTC	CASSVQTGGFYEQYF
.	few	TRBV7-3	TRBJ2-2	TGTGCCAGCAGCAGTAAGACAGGCCGCGGGGAGCTGTTTTTT	CASSSKTGRGELFF
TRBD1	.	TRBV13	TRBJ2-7	TGTGCCAGCAGCGGGGACAGCCCCCTCTCCTACGAGCAGTACTTC	CASSGDSPLSYEQYF
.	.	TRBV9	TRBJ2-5	TGTGCCAGCAGCGTAGTGGGGAGCCAAGAGACCCAGTACTTC	CASSVVGSQETQYF
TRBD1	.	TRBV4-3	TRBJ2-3	TGCGCCAGCAGCCAAGGGGACAGGGATGGATCAGATACGCAGTATTTT	CASSQGDRDGSDTQYF
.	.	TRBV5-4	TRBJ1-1	TGTGCCAGCAGCATACCAGGGGAGAACATGAACACTGAAGCTTTCTTT	CASSIPGENMNTEAFF
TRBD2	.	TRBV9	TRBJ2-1	TGTGCCAGCAGCGAGACTAGCGGGGTTAGCTCCTACAATGAGCAGTTCTTC	CASSETSGVSSYNEQFF
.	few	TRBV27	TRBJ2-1	TGTGCCAGCAGTTTAGAATACTCGGGGGAGCAGTTCTTC	CASSLEYSGEQFF
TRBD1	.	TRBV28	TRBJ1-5	TGTGCCAGCACCAAAAGGGTAAGAGACAGGGCAAACTATAGCAATCAGCCCCAGCATTTT	CASTKRVRDRANYSNQPQHF
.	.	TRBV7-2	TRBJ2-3	TGTGCCAGCAGCTTAGGGCCTAGCACAGATACGCAGTATTTT	CASSLGPSTDTQYF
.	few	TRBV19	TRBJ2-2	TGTGCCAGCACGAGGGCCGGGGAGCTGTTTTTT	CASTRAGELFF
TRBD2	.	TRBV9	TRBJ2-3	TGTGCCAGCACGGTGGGGGGGAAGGTCGATACGCAGTATTTT	CASTVGGKVDTQYF
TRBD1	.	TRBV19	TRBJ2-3	TGTGCCAGTAGTTGGGACAGGATCACAGATACGCAGTATTTT	CASSWDRITDTQYF
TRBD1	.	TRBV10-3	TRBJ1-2	TGTGCCATCAGCGTGGGACAGGGAGATGGCTACACCTTC	CAISVGQGDGYTF
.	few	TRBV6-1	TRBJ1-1	TGTGCCAGCAGTGAAGCGAAACACCATAACACTGAAGCTTTCTTT	CASSEAKHHNTEAFF
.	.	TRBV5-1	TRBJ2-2	TGCGCCAGCAGCTTGGGCGTCGGGAACGGGGAGCTGTTTTTT	CASSLGVGNGELFF
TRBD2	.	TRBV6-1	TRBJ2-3	TGTGCCAGCAGTGAAGATAGACTAGCAACAGATACGCAGTATTTT	CASSEDRLATDTQYF
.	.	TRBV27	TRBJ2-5	TGTGCCAGCAGTCACGACAGATCAAGGCAGTACTTC	CASSHDRSRQYF
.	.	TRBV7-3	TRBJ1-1	TGTGCCAGCAGCCCTTCTCGGGGGGGCGAAGCTTTCTTT	CASSPSRGGEAFF
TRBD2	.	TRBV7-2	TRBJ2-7	TGTGCCAGCAGCTTAGCGCGGGGGTACGAGCAGTACTTC	CASSLARGYEQYF
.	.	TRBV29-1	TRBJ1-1	TGCAGCGTTGACAGGGGAAGGACTGAAGCTTTCTTT	CSVDRGRTEAFF
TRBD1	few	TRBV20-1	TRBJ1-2	TGCAGTGCACACAGGGGCTATGGCTACACCTTC	CSAHRGYGYTF
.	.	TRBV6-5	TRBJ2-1	TGTGCCAGCAGTTGGAGACAGGGAGCGGGCAATGAGCAGTTCTTC	CASSWRQGAGNEQFF
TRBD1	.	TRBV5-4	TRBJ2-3	TGTGCCAGCAGCCTAGACTACAGGGGGCGGGCGCAGTATTTT	CASSLDYRGRAQYF
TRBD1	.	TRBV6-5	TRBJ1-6	TGTGCCAGCCGGGGACAGGGGGCGTTTAATTCACCCCTCCACTTT	CASRGQGAFNSPLHF